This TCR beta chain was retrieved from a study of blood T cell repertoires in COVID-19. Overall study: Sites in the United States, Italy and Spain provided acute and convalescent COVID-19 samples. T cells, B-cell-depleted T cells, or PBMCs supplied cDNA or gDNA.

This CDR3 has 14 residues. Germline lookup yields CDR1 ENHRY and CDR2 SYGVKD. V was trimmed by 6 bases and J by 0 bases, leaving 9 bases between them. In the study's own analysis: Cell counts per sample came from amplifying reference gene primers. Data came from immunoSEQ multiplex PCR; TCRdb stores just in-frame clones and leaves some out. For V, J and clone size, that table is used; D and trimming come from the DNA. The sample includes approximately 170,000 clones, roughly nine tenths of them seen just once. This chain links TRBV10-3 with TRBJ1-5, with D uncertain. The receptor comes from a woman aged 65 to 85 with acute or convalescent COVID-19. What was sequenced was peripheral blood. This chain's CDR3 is CAISRDYSNQPQHF. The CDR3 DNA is TGTGCCATCAGCCGAGATTATAGCAATCAGCCCCAGCATTTT.